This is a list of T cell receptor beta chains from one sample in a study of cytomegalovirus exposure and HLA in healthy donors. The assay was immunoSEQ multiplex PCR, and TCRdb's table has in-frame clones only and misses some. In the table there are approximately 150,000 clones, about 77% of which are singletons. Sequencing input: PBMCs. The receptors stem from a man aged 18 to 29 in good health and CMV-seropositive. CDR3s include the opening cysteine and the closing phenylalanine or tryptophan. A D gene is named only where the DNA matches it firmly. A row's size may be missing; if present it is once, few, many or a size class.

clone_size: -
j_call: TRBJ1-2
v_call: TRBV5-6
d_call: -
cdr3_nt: TGTGCCAGCAGCGAGAGGACAGTCTATGGCTACACCTTC
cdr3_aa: CASSERTVYGYTF

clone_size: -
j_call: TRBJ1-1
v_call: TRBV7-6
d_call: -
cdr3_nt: TGTGCCAGCAGCTTAGAGGGTGCTGGGAGGAACACTGAAGCTTTCTTT
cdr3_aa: CASSLEGAGRNTEAFF

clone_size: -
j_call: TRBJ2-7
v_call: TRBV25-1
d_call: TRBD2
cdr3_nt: TGTGCCAGCAGTGAGGAACCGGGGGGGGCTGGCGAGCAGTACTTC
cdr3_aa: CASSEEPGGAGEQYF

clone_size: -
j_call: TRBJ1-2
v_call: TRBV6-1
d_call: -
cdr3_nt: TGTGCCAGCAGCGGCGGGGGTACGGGTTATGGCTACACCTTC
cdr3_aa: CASSGGGTGYGYTF

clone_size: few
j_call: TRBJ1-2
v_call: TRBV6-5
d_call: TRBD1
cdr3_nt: TGTGCCAGCAGTAACCCGGGGGACAGATACACCTTC
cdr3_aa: CASSNPGDRYTF

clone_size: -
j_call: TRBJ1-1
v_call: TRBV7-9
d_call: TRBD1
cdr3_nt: TGTGCCAGCAGCTCAGGACAGGAGCTATTGAACACTGAAGCTTTCTTT
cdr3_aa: CASSSGQELLNTEAFF

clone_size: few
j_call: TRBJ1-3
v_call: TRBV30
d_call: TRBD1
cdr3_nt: TGTGCCTGGAGTCGGACAGGGACTGGAAACACCATATATTTT
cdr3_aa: CAWSRTGTGNTIYF

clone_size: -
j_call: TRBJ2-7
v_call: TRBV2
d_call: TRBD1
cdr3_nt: TGTGCCAGCAGTCAAGCCCAACCCGGGACAGGCTACGAGCAGTACTTC
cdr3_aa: CASSQAQPGTGYEQYF

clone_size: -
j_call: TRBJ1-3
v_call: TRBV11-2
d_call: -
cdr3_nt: TGTGCCAGCAGCTCCTGGACTGCTGGAAACACCATATATTTT
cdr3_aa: CASSSWTAGNTIYF

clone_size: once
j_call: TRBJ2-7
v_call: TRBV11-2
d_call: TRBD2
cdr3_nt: TGTGCCAGCAGCTTTGATAGCGGGAAGGAGTACTTC
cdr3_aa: CASSFDSGKEYF

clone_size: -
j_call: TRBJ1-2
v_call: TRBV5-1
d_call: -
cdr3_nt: TGCGCCAGCAGCTTCCGGACAACGGACTACGGCTACACCTTC
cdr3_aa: CASSFRTTDYGYTF

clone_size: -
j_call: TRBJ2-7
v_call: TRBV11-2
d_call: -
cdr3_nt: TGTGCCAGCAGCTCTACCTCCTACGAGCAGTACTTC
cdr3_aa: CASSSTSYEQYF

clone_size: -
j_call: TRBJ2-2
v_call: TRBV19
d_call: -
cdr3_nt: TGTGCCAGTTCCCAGGACATCGCGAACACCGGGGAGCTGTTTTTT
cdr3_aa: CASSQDIANTGELFF

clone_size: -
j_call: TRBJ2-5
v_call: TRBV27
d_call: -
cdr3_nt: TGTGCCAGCAGTTCGGGACAAATAACTGCGGACCCCCAAGAGACCCAGTACTTC
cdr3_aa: CASSSGQITADPQETQYF

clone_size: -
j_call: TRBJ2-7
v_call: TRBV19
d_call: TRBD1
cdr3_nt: TGTGCCAGTAGTATAGGTCGACAGGGGCCCTCCTACGAGCAGTACTTC
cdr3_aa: CASSIGRQGPSYEQYF

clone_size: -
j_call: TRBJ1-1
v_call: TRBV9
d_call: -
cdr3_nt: TGTGCCAGCAGCGCCGCTCCGGGGGGTGAACTGGAGAACACTGAAGCTTTCTTT
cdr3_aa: CASSAAPGGELENTEAFF

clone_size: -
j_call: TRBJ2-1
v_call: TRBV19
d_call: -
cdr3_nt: TGTGCCAGTAGTCGTCTCGGGATCTATGAGCAGTTCTTC
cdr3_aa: CASSRLGIYEQFF

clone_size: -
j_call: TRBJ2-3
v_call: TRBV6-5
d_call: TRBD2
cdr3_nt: TGTGCCAGCAGTCCGTGGGGGGGGACAGATACGCAGTATTTT
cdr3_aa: CASSPWGGTDTQYF

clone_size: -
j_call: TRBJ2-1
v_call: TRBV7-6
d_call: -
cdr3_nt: TGTGCCAGCAGCTTAAGAACAGGGTCACTGTTCTTC
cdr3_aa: CASSLRTGSLFF

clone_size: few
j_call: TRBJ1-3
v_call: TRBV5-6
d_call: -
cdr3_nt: TGTGCCAGCACACTGACAGTCTCTGGAAACACCATATATTTT
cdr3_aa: CASTLTVSGNTIYF

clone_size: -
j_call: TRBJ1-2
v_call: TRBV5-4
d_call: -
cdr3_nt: TGTGCCAGCAGCTTGGAGCCCGCAAGAGGCTATGGCTACACCTTC
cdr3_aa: CASSLEPARGYGYTF

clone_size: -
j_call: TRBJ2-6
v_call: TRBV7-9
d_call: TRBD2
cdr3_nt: TGTGCCAGCAGCACCGGGGACTACTCCAGCTCTGGGGCCAACGTCCTGACTTTC
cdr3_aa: CASSTGDYSSSGANVLTF

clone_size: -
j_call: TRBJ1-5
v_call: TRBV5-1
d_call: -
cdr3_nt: TGCGCCAGCAGCTTGGCCGGGGATAGCAATCAGCCCCAGCATTTT
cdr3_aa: CASSLAGDSNQPQHF

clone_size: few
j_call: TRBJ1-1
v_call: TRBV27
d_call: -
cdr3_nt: TGTGCCAGCAGTTTTCGGGGGGCAACGAACACTGAAGCTTTCTTT
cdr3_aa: CASSFRGATNTEAFF

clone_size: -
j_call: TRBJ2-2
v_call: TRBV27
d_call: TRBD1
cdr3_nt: TGTGCCAGCAGTTTCGGACAGGGGGCCGGGGAGCTGTTTTTT
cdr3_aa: CASSFGQGAGELFF

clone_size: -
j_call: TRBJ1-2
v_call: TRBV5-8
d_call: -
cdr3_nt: TGTGCCAGCAGCTTGGCTGGTGGCTCGCTCTATGGCTACACCTTC
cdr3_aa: CASSLAGGSLYGYTF

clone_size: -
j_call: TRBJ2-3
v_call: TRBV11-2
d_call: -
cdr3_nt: TGTGCCAGCAGCCTGCCAAAGGGCTATACGGGAGCTTTCACAGATACGCAGTATTTT
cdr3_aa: CASSLPKGYTGAFTDTQYF

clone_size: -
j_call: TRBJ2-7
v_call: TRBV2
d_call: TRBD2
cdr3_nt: TGTGCCAGCAGCCGGGGACTAGCGGCCTACGAGCAGTACTTC
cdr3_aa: CASSRGLAAYEQYF

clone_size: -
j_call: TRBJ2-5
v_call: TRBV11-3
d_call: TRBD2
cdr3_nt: TGTGCCAGCAGCTACGGGGGGACTAGTGGGGGGGCCATGGAAGAGACCCAGTACTTC
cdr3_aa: CASSYGGTSGGAMEETQYF

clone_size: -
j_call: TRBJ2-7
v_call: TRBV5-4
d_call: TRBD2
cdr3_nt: TGTGCCACCACATCATCCGGAACAGCTAGCGGGAGGGCCTCCTACGAGCAGTACTTC
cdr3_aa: CATTSSGTASGRASYEQYF